This T cell receptor (beta chain) stems from a study of graft-versus-host responses after intestinal transplantation. Study summary: Multivisceral, liver-intestinal, or isolated intestinal transplants were performed in recipients. Points from the study as a whole: Among recipient marrow samples, GvH clones were found; some appeared first in ileum or blood. The study found high graft-versus-host to host-versus-graft clonal ratios in allografts of patients with graft-donor T cell macrochimerism.

Generated by immunoSEQ multiplex PCR, the TCRdb table keeps only in-frame clones and is missing some. The sample includes fewer than 70,000 clones, roughly 92% of them seen just once. The CDR3 length is 14 residues. The germline gives CDR1 SGDLS, CDR2 YYNGEE. V shed 1 base and J shed 0 bases, with 8 bases lying between them. The source of post-transplant bone marrow was the posterior iliac crest or another site. Turning to this clone: Its cognate antigen is unknown.

The rearrangement links TRBV9 to TRBJ2-7; no clear D. The TCR sequence derives from a human patient who received an intestinal transplant, so some T cells may come from the graft donor. Material: bone marrow, obtained approximately 740 days after intestinal transplantation. The CDR3 is CASSVTWGSYEQYF. The CDR3 DNA is TGTGCCAGCAGCGTAACGTGGGGCTCCTACGAGCAGTACTTC.